This T cell receptor beta chain originates from a study of cytomegalovirus exposure and HLA in healthy donors. Study results and caveats: A list of 164 TCR beta chains associated with cytomegalovirus was given. Later analysis identified 16,951 TCR beta sequences associated with HLA alleles, using a false discovery rate threshold of 0.05.

Primers included in the PCR were 60 Vbeta and 13 Jbeta primers. Repertoires were generated with immunoSEQ multiplex PCR, while TCRdb's copy carries only in-frame clones and drops some. The sample contains some 180,000 clones, around 75% of which appear only once. The donors, nominally healthy at sampling, likely had unrecorded immune exposures. Regarding this clone: Its matching antigen is unknown.

The trim removed 4 bases at V and 1 base at J, leaving 2 bases unmatched. The germline V gene encodes CDR1 SGHRS and CDR2 YFSETQ. The CDR3 covers 14 residues. Sequencing used PBMCs. This TCR came from a female donor in good health and CMV-seronegative. The genes are TRBV5-1 and TRBJ2-3, with 8 bases fitting TRBD1. This chain's CDR3 is CASSRGQGTDTQYF. CDR3 bases: TGCGCCAGCAGCCGGGGACAGGGCACAGATACGCAGTATTTT.